This is a list of T cell receptor beta chains from one sample in a study of PD-1 blockade in classical Hodgkin lymphoma. Assay used: immunoSEQ multiplex PCR; TCRdb lists only in-frame clones, some missing. The sample lists 20,000 to 25,000 clones, around 80% occurring once. Sequenced material: peripheral blood mononuclear cells (PBMCs), taken before the second cycle of nivolumab. The receptors originated from a human donor with classical Hodgkin lymphoma. Each CDR3 is given with its conserved first and last residue.

J gene,V gene,CDR3 protein
TRBJ2-1,TRBV19,CASSIDSRGRNNEQFF
TRBJ1-5,TRBV9,CASSSQGGGNQPQHF
TRBJ1-5,TRBV18,CASSRENQPQHF
TRBJ2-7,TRBV28,CASSPRRTGGYEQYF
TRBJ2-5,TRBV19,CASRGGRLGQETQYF
TRBJ1-1,TRBV12-5,CASGLSPLTVNTEAFF
TRBJ2-1,TRBV18,CASSPKRGASSYNEQFF
TRBJ1-4,TRBV18,CASSQDVRRATNEKLFF
TRBJ1-5,TRBV2,CASSTGVNQPQHF
TRBJ1-6,TRBV28,CAGRVDNSPLHF
TRBJ1-6,TRBV5-1,CASSLVGESPLHF
TRBJ1-2,TRBV7-2,CASSQYLNPNYGYTF
TRBJ1-2,TRBV5-4,CASSLAPDRVYGYTF
TRBJ2-5,TRBV29-1,CSVAVETQYF
TRBJ2-1,TRBV2,CASSGLAAREQFF
TRBJ1-1,TRBV6-7,CASSYSREHEAFF
TRBJ2-5,TRBV7-9,CASSLVSAGSMETQYF
TRBJ1-1,TRBV5-6,CASSSKQGWYTEAFF
TRBJ1-1,TRBV18,CASSLKGDGEAFF
TRBJ2-3,TRBV5-1,CASSGQRRKSTDTQYF
TRBJ2-3,TRBV2,CASHPRSGWDTPDTQYF
TRBJ1-2,TRBV11-2,CASSSQDRAKGYGYTF
TRBJ2-7,TRBV6-5,CASSPGSLSYEQYF
TRBJ2-7,TRBV10-3,CAISGLQGLEQYF
TRBJ2-5,TRBV7-2,CASSPKETQYF
TRBJ2-3,TRBV30,CAWSPIEQSTDTQYF
TRBJ2-3,TRBV5-1,CASNSGLAGGTDTQYF
TRBJ1-1,TRBV6-5,CASSSTAGATEAFF
TRBJ2-6,TRBV5-4,CASSRTGGANVLTF
TRBJ2-1,TRBV28,CASSLGYSFNEQFF
TRBJ2-3,TRBV5-4,CASSLDRGHDTQYF
TRBJ2-7,TRBV28,CASKDREIYEQYF
TRBJ2-3,TRBV27,CASSPDRPTDTQYF
TRBJ2-3,TRBV5-1,CASSLPPTDTQYF
TRBJ1-2,TRBV19,CASSSLVLLNYGYTF
TRBJ1-5,TRBV15,CATSKGAIQPQHF
TRBJ1-1,TRBV4-2,CASSQNRGEAFF
TRBJ2-3,TRBV7-9,CASSLRGLGDTQYF
TRBJ2-7,TRBV15,CATSRDPRSDEQYF
TRBJ2-7,TRBV4-2,CASSLEAGVEQYF
TRBJ2-1,TRBV15,CATSRDTRTAYNEQFF
TRBJ1-5,TRBV18,CASSPVQGSNQPQHF
TRBJ2-7,TRBV11-3,CASSYGASGDYEQYF
TRBJ2-3,TRBV18,CASSPGSTDTQYF
TRBJ1-3,TRBV18,CASSPQGSRKTIYF
TRBJ1-5,TRBV2,CASSPGTQGQPQHF
TRBJ1-1,TRBV5-1,CASSPLGRRGRNTEAFF
TRBJ2-3,TRBV28,CASRTSGLLTDTQYF
TRBJ2-7,TRBV18,CASSPSRDEQYF